This TCR beta chain comes out of a study of blood T cell repertoires in COVID-19. Here immunoSEQ multiplex PCR was the method, and the copy in TCRdb shows in-frame clones only, minus some. The sample holds more than 75,000 clones, approximately 88% seen once. What was sequenced was peripheral blood. This clonotype originated in a man aged 45-65 years with COVID-19, enrolled during active disease.

The CDR3, as DNA: TGTGCCATCAGGGGACAGGGAGGGGATTCACCCCTCCACTTT. The encoded protein is CAIRGQGGDSPLHF. The rearrangement links TRBV10-3 to TRBJ1-6; 9 bases match TRBD1. Germline loops: CDR1 ENHRY, CDR2 SYGVKD. The CDR3 consists of 14 residues. Losses at the gene ends were 6 bases for V and 8 bases for J; bases not matched to a gene: 5.